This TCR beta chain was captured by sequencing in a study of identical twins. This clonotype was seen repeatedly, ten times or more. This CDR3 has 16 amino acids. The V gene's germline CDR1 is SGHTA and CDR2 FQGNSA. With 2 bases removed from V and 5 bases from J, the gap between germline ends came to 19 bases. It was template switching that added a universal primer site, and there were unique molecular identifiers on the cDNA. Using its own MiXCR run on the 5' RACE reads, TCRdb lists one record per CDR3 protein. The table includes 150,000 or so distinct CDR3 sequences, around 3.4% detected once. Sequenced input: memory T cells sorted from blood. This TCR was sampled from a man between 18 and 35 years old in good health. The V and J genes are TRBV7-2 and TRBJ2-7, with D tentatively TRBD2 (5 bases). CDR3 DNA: TGTGCCAGCAGCTTATATATGCGGGCCCCGCAGGACGAGCAGTACTTC. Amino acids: CASSLYMRAPQDEQYF.